The 17 T cell receptor beta chains in this list originate from one sample, sequenced in a study of blood T cell repertoires in COVID-19. Sequencing used immunoSEQ multiplex PCR; TCRdb keeps in-frame clones, though not all of them. The table records some 120,000 clones, about 87% of them present only once. Input material: peripheral blood. The receptor source for this set is a woman between 45 and 65 years old with acute or convalescent COVID-19.

The CDR3 loop reads CASRRTGGNEKLFF. DNA of the CDR3: TGTGCCAGTAGGAGGACAGGGGGTAACGAAAAACTGTTTTTT. This chain joins TRBV19 and TRBJ1-4; 10 bases fit TRBD1. Germline CDR1 reads LNHDA; CDR2 reads SQIVND (reference sequence). V lost 6 bases, J lost 8 bases, and 6 bases stayed unmatched. The CDR3 is 14 amino acids.

V and J are TRBV5-4 and TRBJ2-5; weak D call: TRBD2 (5 bases). The V gene lost 0 bases and the J gene lost 4 bases, with 7 bases spanning the gap. This CDR3 has 13 amino acids. Germline loops: CDR1 SGHNT, CDR2 YYREEE (reference sequence). For the CDR3, the DNA is TGTGCCAGCAGCTTGGTGGGGAGAGAGACCCAGTACTTC. This encodes CASSLVGRETQYF. Using reference TRBV5-4 and TRBJ2-5 for the parts outside the CDR3, the full variable domain is ETGVTQSPTHLIKTRGQQVTLRCSSQSGHNTVSWYQQALGQGPQFIFQYYREEENGRGNFPPRFSGLQFPNYSSELNVNALELDDSALYLCASSLVGRETQYFGPGTRLLVL.

The chain is built from TRBV12-5 and TRBJ1-1, with no clear D. V dropped 5 bases and J dropped 2 bases, with 6 bases sitting between them. Germline values: CDR1 LGHNT, CDR2 FRNRAP. The CDR3 totals 12 residues. For the CDR3, the DNA is TGTGCTAGTGGTCTCCTCAACACTGAAGCTTTCTTT. It codes for CASGLLNTEAFF.

The V call is TRBV5-1, the J call TRBJ1-2, with 7 bases that match TRBD1. V was pared by 4 bases and J by 0 bases, with 12 bases of the junction left unmatched. Germline V gene lookup returns CDR1 SGHRS and CDR2 YFSETQ. The CDR3 is made up of 17 amino acids. The CDR3 loop is CASSNGQAAFANYGYTF. The CDR3 DNA is TGCGCCAGCAGCAATGGACAGGCGGCTTTTGCTAACTATGGCTACACCTTC.

The chain couples TRBV5-1 to TRBJ1-1; D is unclear. The CDR3 totals 11 residues. V was shortened by 6 bases and J by 10 bases, with 13 bases between the two germline ends. Per the germline V gene, CDR1 is SGHRS and CDR2 is YFSETQ. DNA of the CDR3: TGCGCCAGCATACTCCAATCCCTAGCTTTCTTT. Translation: CASILQSLAFF.

This clone was detected only once. The chain links TRBV3-1 (or the pseudogene TRBV3-2) to TRBJ1-1; D remains ambiguous. This CDR3 comprises 14 residues. The germline CDR1 and CDR2 sequences are LGHDT and YNNKEL (reference sequence). Deletions cut 1 base from V and 1 base from J, with 7 bases between. The DNA of the CDR3 is TGTGCCAGCAGCCAAGGTACAGAGAACACTGAAGCTTTCTTT. Amino acid sequence: CASSQGTENTEAFF.

This chain uses TRBV28 with TRBJ2-7; D is perhaps TRBD1 (6 bases). The germline gives CDR1 MDHEN, CDR2 SYDVKM. The CDR3 extends over 15 amino acids. V lost 3 bases, J lost 3 bases, and 15 bases lay in between. CDR3 sequence: CASSLEIPGVYEQYF. In DNA, the CDR3 is TGTGCCAGCAGTTTGGAAATTCCAGGGGTCTACGAGCAGTACTTC.

This sequence joins TRBV27 and TRBJ1-5, with a weak D call TRBD1 (5 bases). Trimming took 5 bases from V and 3 from J, leaving 5 bases between them. The length of the CDR3 is 12 residues. Germline V gene lookup returns CDR1 MNHEY and CDR2 SMNVEV (reference sequence). The CDR3 is CASSGANQPQHF. In DNA, the CDR3 is TGTGCCAGCAGTGGGGCCAATCAGCCCCAGCATTTT.

The chain has TRBV19 and TRBJ1-2, with 7 bases aligning to TRBD1. The length of the CDR3 is 13 residues. Looked up from germline, CDR1 is LNHDA and CDR2 is SQIVND (reference sequence). Unmatched junction bases numbered 2, after V lost 5 bases and J lost 2 bases. In nucleotides, the CDR3 is TGTGCCAGTAGTGGACAGGAGAACTATGGCTACACCTTC. The encoded protein is CASSGQENYGYTF.

This chain links TRBV24-1 with TRBJ1-5; D unresolved. This CDR3 region has 13 residues. Trimming took 6 bases from V and 8 from J, leaving 13 bases between them. CDR1 and CDR2 from the germline V gene are KGHDR and SFDVKD. The CDR3 DNA is TGTGCCACCAGTCACTATGGCGGCGAGCCCCAGCATTTT. It encodes CATSHYGGEPQHF.

In DNA, the CDR3 is TGTGCCAGTAGCCAGGGCACTGGAAACACCATATATTTT. Encoded protein: CASSQGTGNTIYF. The chain employs TRBV19 and TRBJ1-3; D perhaps matches TRBD1 (5 bases). Germline assignment: CDR1 LNHDA and CDR2 SQIVND (reference sequence). This CDR3 region has 13 residues. The V and J ends lost 6 bases and 2 bases respectively, with 8 bases between them.

This rearrangement joins TRBV11-2 to TRBJ2-2, with a tentative D call TRBD1 (6 bases). The V and J ends lost 2 bases and 7 bases respectively, with 8 bases between them. The V gene's germline CDR1 is SGHAT and CDR2 FQNNGV. The CDR3 runs 13 residues. The CDR3 nucleotides read TGTGCCAGCAGCTTATCGACAGGCGGGGAGCTGTTTTTT. Translating it yields CASSLSTGGELFF.

The chain uses TRBV2 and TRBJ1-5, with D hard to call. CDR3 length: 12 residues. V was pared by 0 bases and J by 10 bases, with 7 bases between. The V gene's germline CDR1 is SNHLY and CDR2 FYNNEI. The CDR3 loop reads CASSEALSPQHF. DNA for the CDR3: TGTGCCAGCAGTGAAGCGCTTAGTCCCCAGCATTTT.

The CDR3 loop is CATRAENTGELFF. CDR3 in DNA: TGTGCCACCAGGGCAGAGAACACCGGGGAGCTGTTTTTT. The V and J genes are TRBV24-1 and TRBJ2-2; no firm D call. CDR1 is KGHDR, CDR2 SFDVKD, per germline. The CDR3 loop spans 13 amino acids. The ends were cut back, 7 bases at V and 1 base at J, with 6 bases in the middle.

The chain employs TRBV7-8 and TRBJ2-1; 7 bases are shared with TRBD1. Germline-derived CDR1 and CDR2 are SGHVS and FQNEAQ. The V gene end was trimmed by 1 base and the J gene end by 5 bases; junction bases not matched to a gene: 8. The CDR3 spans 16 residues. This CDR3 reads CASSLGLTGRDNEQFF. The CDR3, as DNA: TGTGCCAGCAGCTTAGGATTGACAGGGAGAGACAATGAGCAGTTCTTC.

This sequence joins TRBV11-3 and TRBJ1-2, with 10 bases identical to TRBD1. The CDR3 runs to 13 residues. Germline-derived CDR1 and CDR2 are SGHNT and YENEEA. After removal of 5 bases from V and 4 bases from J, the junction contained 1 base not matched to a gene. The CDR3 DNA sequence: TGTGCCAGCAGCCGGACAGGGGGCTATGGCTACACCTTC. Amino acids: CASSRTGGYGYTF.

The rearrangement joins TRBV19 to TRBJ2-1; tentatively, D is TRBD2 (6 bases). CDR1 LNHDA and CDR2 SQIVND come from the germline V gene (reference sequence). Trimming took off 0 bases at V and 0 bases at J, with 18 bases between the two ends. This CDR3 is built from 19 residues. The DNA of the CDR3 is TGTGCCAGTAGTATAGATTCCTGGTGGGTCGGGAGCTCCTACAATGAGCAGTTCTTC. Translation gives CASSIDSWWVGSSYNEQFF.